This T cell receptor (beta chain) is drawn from a study of vaccination and CD4 T cells after COVID-19. The treatment was: approximately 9-day PBMC culture with coronavirus spike peptide pools or control peptides (ViraFEST assay). During the years 2011-2018, before the COVID-19 pandemic, the unexposed donor's CD4+ T cells were collected. Following expansion of antigen-specific T cells with peptide pools, ViraFEST then sequenced TCRs. IL-2 (roughly 10 IU/ml) and peptide pools (approximately 9.8 ug/ml) were added to cultures of two million PBMCs per well. The CDR3 runs 14 residues. Germline loops: CDR1 SGHDN, CDR2 FVKESK. V was clipped by 1 base and J by 8 bases, with 11 bases between them. Sequencing of cultured CD4+ T cell DNA used the Oncomine TCR Beta short-read assay. Investigators obtained genomic DNA by extraction from cultured CD4+ T cells. TCRdb re-called the PCR reads through MiXCR, storing one row per CDR3 protein. Of some 690 distinct CDR3 sequences listed, approximately 9.9% are singletons.

This clonotype was counted once. Antigen specificity is unknown. Overall study results and limits: The authors studied relatively few convalescent patients and analyzed no early post-infection timepoints.

The sequenced sample was CD4+ T cells from blood, cultured in vitro. The chain couples TRBV14 to TRBJ1-4; D unclear. The clonotype originates from a human donor in good health. DNA of the CDR3: TGTGCCAGCAGCCAAGCGGACTGGAGAGAAAAACTGTTTTTT. Its translation: CASSQADWREKLFF.